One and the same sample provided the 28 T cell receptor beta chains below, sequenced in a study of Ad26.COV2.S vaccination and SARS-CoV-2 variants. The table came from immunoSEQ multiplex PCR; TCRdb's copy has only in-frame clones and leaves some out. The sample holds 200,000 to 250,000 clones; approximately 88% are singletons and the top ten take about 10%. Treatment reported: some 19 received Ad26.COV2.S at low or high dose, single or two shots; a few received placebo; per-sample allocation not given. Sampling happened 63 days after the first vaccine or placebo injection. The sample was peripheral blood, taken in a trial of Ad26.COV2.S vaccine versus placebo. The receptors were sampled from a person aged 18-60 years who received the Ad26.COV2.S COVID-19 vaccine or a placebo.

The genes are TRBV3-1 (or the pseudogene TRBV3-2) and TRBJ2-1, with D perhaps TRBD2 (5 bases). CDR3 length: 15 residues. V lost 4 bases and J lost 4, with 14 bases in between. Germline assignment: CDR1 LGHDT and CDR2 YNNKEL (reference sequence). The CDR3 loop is CASSPSAEEYNEQFF. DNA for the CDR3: TGTGCCAGCAGCCCCTCCGCGGAGGAATACAATGAGCAGTTCTTC.

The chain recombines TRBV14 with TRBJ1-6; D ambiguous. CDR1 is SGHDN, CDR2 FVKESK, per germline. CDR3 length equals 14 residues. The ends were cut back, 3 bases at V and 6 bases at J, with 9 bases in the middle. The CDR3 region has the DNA TGTGCCAGCAGCCAGTCGGCGGGTAATTCACCCCTCCACTTT. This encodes CASSQSAGNSPLHF. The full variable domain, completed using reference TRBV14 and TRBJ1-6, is EAGVTQFPSHSVIEKGQTVTLRCDPISGHDNLYWYRRVMGKEIKFLLHFVKESKQDESGMPNNRFLAERTGGTYSTLKVQPAELEDSGVYFCASSQSAGNSPLHFGNGTRLTVT.

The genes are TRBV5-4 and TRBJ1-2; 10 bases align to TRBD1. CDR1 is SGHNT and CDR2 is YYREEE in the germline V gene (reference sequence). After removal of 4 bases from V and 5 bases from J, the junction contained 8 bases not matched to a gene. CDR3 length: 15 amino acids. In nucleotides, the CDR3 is TGTGCCAGCAGCCGCACGACAGGGGGCGCTTATGGCTACACCTTC. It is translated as CASSRTTGGAYGYTF.

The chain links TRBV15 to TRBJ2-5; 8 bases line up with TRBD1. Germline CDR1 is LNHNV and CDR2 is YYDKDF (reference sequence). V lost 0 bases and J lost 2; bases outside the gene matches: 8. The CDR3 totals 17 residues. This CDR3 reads CATSRDLQGAGQETQYF. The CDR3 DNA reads TGTGCCACCAGCAGAGATCTCCAGGGGGCTGGGCAAGAGACCCAGTACTTC.

The DNA for the CDR3 is TGTGCCAGCAGCTCACGACAGACCGGGGAGCTGTTTTTT. Amino acids: CASSSRQTGELFF. This chain joins TRBV7-2 and TRBJ2-2, with D tentatively TRBD1 (5 bases). Trimming cost V 4 bases and J 5 bases, with 8 bases left between them. In germline, CDR1 is SGHTA, CDR2 FQGNSA. CDR3 length: 13 residues.

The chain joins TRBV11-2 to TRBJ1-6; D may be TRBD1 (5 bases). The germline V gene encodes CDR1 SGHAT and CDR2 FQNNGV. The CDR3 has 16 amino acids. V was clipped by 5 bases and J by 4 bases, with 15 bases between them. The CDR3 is CASSEGGTGYNSPLHF. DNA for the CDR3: TGTGCCAGCAGCGAAGGCGGGACGGGTTATAATTCACCCCTCCACTTT.

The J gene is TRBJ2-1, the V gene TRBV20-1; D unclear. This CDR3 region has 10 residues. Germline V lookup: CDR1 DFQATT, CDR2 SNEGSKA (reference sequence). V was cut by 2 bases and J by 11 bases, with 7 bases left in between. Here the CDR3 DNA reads TGCAGTGCTAGATCCATACAGCAGTTCTTC. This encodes CSARSIQQFF.

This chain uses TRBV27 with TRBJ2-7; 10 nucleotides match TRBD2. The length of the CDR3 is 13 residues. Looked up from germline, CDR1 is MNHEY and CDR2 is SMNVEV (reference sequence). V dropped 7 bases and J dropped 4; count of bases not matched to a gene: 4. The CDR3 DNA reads TGTGCCAGCAAGGATAGCGGGAGGTACGAGCAGTACTTC. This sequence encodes CASKDSGRYEQYF.

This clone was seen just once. CDR3 sequence reads: CASSTGNTEAFF. The CDR3 coding sequence is TGCGCCAGCAGCACTGGCAACACTGAAGCTTTCTTT. The chain recombines TRBV5-1 with TRBJ1-1; D is undetermined. There are 12 residues in the CDR3. Trimming left V 4 bases short and J 2 bases short, with 6 bases between. Germline V gene data show CDR1 as SGHRS and CDR2 as YFSETQ. Full variable domain (rest looked up from reference TRBV5-1 and TRBJ1-1): KAGVTQTPRYLIKTRGQQVTLSCSPISGHRSVSWYQQTPGQGLQFLFEYFSETQRNKGNFPGRFSGRQFSNSRSEMNVSTLELGDSALYLCASSTGNTEAFFGQGTRLTVV.

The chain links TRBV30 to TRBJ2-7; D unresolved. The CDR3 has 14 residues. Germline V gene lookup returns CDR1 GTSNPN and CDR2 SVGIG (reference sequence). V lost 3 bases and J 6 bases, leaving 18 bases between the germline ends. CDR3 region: CAWSMNVIVGEQYF. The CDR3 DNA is TGTGCCTGGAGCATGAACGTGATCGTGGGCGAGCAGTACTTC.

The CDR3: CASSLGGTGGGEQYF. In nucleotides, the CDR3 is TGTGCCAGCAGCTTAGGAGGGACAGGGGGCGGCGAGCAGTACTTC. The chain is built from TRBV11-3 and TRBJ2-7; 12 bases agree with TRBD1. With 1 base clipped from V and 6 bases from J, the junction kept 4 bases outside the gene matches. Germline V CDR1 and CDR2: SGHNT, YENEEA. This CDR3 spans 15 amino acids.

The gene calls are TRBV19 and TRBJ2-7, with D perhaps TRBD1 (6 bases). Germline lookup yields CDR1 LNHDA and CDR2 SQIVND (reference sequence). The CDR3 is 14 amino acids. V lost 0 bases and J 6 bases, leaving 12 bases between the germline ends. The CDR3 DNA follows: TGTGCCAGTAGTATAGAACAGGGCCGTGTCGAGCAGTACTTC. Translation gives CASSIEQGRVEQYF.

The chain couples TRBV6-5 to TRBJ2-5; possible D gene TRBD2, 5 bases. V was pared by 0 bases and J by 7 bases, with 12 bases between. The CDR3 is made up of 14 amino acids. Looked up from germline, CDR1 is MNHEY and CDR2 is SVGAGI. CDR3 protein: CASSYSGRVGTQYF. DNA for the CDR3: TGTGCCAGCAGTTACTCAGGGCGGGTAGGGACCCAGTACTTC.

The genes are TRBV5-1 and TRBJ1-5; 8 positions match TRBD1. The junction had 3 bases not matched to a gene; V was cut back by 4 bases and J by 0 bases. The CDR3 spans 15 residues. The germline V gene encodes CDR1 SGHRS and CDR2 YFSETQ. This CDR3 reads CASSEGQASNQPQHF. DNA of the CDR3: TGCGCCAGCAGCGAGGGACAGGCTAGCAATCAGCCCCAGCATTTT.

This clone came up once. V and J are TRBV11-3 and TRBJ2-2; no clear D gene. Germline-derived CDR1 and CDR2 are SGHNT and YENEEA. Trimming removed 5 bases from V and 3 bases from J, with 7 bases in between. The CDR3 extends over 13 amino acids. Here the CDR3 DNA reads TGTGCCAGCAGCCCCGTGGACACCGGGGAGCTGTTTTTT. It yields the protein CASSPVDTGELFF.

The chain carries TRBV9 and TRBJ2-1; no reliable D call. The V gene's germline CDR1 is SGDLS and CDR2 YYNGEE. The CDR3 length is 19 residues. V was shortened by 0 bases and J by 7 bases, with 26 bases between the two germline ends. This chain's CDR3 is CASSVDYGLPPTPANEQFF. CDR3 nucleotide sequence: TGTGCCAGCAGCGTAGACTACGGCCTACCTCCGACCCCGGCTAATGAGCAGTTCTTC. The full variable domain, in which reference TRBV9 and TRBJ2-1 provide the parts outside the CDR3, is DSGVTQTPKHLITATGQRVTLRCSPRSGDLSVYWYQQSLDQGLQFLIQYYNGEERAKGNILERFSAQQFPDLHSELNLSSLELGDSALYFCASSVDYGLPPTPANEQFFGPGTRLTVL.

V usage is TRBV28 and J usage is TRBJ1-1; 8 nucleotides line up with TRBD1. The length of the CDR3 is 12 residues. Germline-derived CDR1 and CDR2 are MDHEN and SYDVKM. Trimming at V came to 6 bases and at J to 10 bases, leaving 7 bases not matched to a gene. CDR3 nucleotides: TGTGCCAGCAGGCCGCAGGGGGCGAGAGCTTTCTTT. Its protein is CASRPQGARAFF.

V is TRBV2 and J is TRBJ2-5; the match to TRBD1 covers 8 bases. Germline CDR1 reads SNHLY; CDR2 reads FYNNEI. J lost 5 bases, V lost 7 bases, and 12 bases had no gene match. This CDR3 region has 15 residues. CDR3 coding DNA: TGTGCCAGCATGGGGTTTGGACAGGGCAGGGAGACCCAGTACTTC. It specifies CASMGFGQGRETQYF.

The CDR3 nucleotides are TGTGCCAGCTCACCGGTCGGGGGTTCCCCCCTCCACTTT. This sequence encodes CASSPVGGSPLHF. This chain uses TRBV18 with TRBJ1-6; tentative D call: TRBD1 (5 bases). This CDR3 has 13 amino acids. The V gene's germline CDR1 is KGHSH and CDR2 LQKENI. V shed 3 bases and J shed 13 bases, with 13 bases lying between them. The whole variable domain, remainder taken from reference TRBV18 and TRBJ1-6, is NAGVMQNPRHLVRRRGQEARLRCSPMKGHSHVYWYRQLPEEGLKFMVYLQKENIIDESGMPKERFSAEFPKEGPSILRIQQVVRGDSAAYFCASSPVGGSPLHFGNGTRLTVT.

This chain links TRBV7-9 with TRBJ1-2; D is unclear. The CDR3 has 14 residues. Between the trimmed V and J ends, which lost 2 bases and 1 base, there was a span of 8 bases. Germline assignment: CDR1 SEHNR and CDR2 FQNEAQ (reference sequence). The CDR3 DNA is TGTGCCAGCAGCTTAAGGTCTTTTAACTATGGCTACACCTTC. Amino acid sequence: CASSLRSFNYGYTF.

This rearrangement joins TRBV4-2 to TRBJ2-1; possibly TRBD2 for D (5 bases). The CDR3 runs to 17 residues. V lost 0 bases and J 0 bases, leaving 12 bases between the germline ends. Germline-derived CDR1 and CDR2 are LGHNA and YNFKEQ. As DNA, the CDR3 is TGTGCCAGCAGCCAAGATAGAACTAGGAGCTCCTACAATGAGCAGTTCTTC. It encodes CASSQDRTRSSYNEQFF.

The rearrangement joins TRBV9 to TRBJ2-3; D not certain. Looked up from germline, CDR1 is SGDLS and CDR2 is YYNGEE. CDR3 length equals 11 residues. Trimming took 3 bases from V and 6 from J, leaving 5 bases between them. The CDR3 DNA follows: TGTGCCAGCAGCGCTTGGGATACGCAGTATTTT. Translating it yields CASSAWDTQYF.

CDR3 amino acids: CATSRDVDFYYGYTF. The CDR3 nucleotides are TGTGCCACCAGCAGAGATGTTGACTTTTACTATGGCTACACCTTC. This rearrangement joins TRBV15 to TRBJ1-2; D is unclear. The length of the CDR3 is 15 residues. The V end was cut by 0 bases, the J end by 3 bases, with 11 bases between. Germline V CDR1 and CDR2: LNHNV, YYDKDF (reference sequence).

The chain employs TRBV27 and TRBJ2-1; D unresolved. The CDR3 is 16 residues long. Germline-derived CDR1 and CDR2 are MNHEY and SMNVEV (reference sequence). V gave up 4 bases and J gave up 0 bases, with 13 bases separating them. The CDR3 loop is CASSWMTLSSYNEQFF. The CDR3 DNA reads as TGTGCCAGCAGTTGGATGACGTTGAGCTCCTACAATGAGCAGTTCTTC.

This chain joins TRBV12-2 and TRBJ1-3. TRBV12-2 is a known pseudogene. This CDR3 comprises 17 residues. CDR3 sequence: CASRLEECLLQGNTIYF. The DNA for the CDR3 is TGTGCAAGTCGCTTAGAGGAGTGCCTCCTCCAGGGAAACACCATATATTTT.

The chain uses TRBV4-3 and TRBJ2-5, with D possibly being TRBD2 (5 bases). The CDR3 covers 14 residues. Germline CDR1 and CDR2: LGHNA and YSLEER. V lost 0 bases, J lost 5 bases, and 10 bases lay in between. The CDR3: CASSQDREGETQYF. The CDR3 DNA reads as TGCGCCAGCAGCCAAGATCGGGAAGGGGAGACCCAGTACTTC.

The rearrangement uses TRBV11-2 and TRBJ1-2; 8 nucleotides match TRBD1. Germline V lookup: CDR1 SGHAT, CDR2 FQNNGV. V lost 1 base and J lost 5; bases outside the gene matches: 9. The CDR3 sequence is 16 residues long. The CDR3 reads CASSLGTGRLGYGYTF. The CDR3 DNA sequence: TGTGCCAGCAGCTTAGGGACAGGGCGTTTAGGGTATGGCTACACCTTC.

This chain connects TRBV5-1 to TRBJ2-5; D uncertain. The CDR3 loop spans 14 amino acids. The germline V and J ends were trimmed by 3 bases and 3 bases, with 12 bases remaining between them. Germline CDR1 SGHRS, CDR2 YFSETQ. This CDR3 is CASSSGGSEETQYF. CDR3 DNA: TGCGCCAGCAGCTCTGGTGGATCCGAAGAGACCCAGTACTTC.